These 4 T cell receptor beta chains were sequenced from one sample in a study of post-analysis software for immune sequencing data. Notes on the study in general: Patients carried roughly 5 TRBV segments more frequently than controls did, and TRBV5-6, TRBV5-1 and TRBV20-1 were among them.

Antigens for these TCRs are unknown. Every TCR beta cDNA library bore unique molecular identifiers. TCRdb reprocessed the PCR reads via MiXCR and lists one record per CDR3 protein. The table shows about 820,000 distinct CDR3 sequences, with approximately 50% occurring only once. The sequencing input was blood. The receptors shown here come from a girl aged 5-17 years with multiple sclerosis.

In this sample, this clonotype turned up a few times. The V gene is TRBV11-2, the J gene TRBJ2-6; D is undetermined. Trimming cost V 7 bases and J 4 bases, with 8 bases left between them. The CDR3 spans 13 residues. Per the germline V gene, CDR1 is SGHAT and CDR2 is FQNNGV. This chain's CDR3 is CASTYGGANVLTF. The CDR3 coding sequence is TGTGCCAGCACTTATGGGGGGGCCAACGTCCTGACTTTC.

The chain combines TRBV4-1 with TRBJ1-5; D unresolved. Germline V gene lookup returns CDR1 MGHRA and CDR2 YSYEKL. Trimming left V 3 bases short and J 1 base short, with 10 bases between. The CDR3 length is 15 residues. CDR3 region: CASSQETASNQPQHF. CDR3 coding DNA: TGCGCCAGCAGCCAGGAGACTGCCAGCAATCAGCCCCAGCATTTT.

The chain has TRBV20-1 and TRBJ2-4; D might be TRBD2 (6 bases). Near its end, the DNA agrees better with TRBJ2-7, so the J call may be wrong. The CDR3 has 14 amino acids. Germline CDR1 DFQATT, CDR2 SNEGSKA (reference sequence). Written as DNA, the CDR3 is TGCAGTGCTCCGCGGGGCGCGTTTACCCACGAGCAGTACTTC. It specifies CSAPRGAFTHEQYF.

The genes are TRBV12-3 or TRBV12-4 and TRBJ2-7, with D unclear. This CDR3 has 13 residues. V was shortened by 3 bases and J by 3 bases, with 9 bases between the two germline ends. CDR3 nucleotide sequence: TGTGCCAGCAGTTTTGAGGACCGCTACGAGCAGTACTTC. As protein: CASSFEDRYEQYF.